The source of this TCR beta chain is a study of cytomegalovirus exposure and HLA in healthy donors (dated by TCRdb to 2015 to 2018). A note on the overall study: A later analysis indicated that the roughly 130 validation repertoires were generated on the platform also employed for the approximately 700 repertoires of the first cohort. The aim of the study was to test whether cataloging public T cell receptors could identify signatures of past pathogen exposure. In addition to the first cohort of 666 subjects, a separate validation cohort of 100 to 150 different subjects was used. To predict cytomegalovirus infection status, the study brought together high-throughput TCR immunosequencing, statistical association of individual TCRs with disease status, and machine learning. General study outcomes and caveats: Most TCR sequences were observed very rarely across donors, whereas some public TCRs were present in many individuals. The classifier was reported to diagnose cytomegalovirus status with high specificity and sensitivity in both the original cohort and the validation cohort. It was suggested by the authors that the approach could potentially be generalized to other disease states and immunological phenotypes. In a later analysis, TCRs clustered in the first cohort were found to also tend to co-occur in the 110 or so validation repertoires, with 94% of cluster scores above 0. In vitro tests confirmed that a few of the cytomegalovirus-associated TCR beta chains recognize cytomegalovirus antigens. A later analysis lacked HLA typing for the validation cohort, so it scored co-occurrence in that cohort across all 110 or so repertoires. In the study, about 150 TCR beta chains were listed as associated with cytomegalovirus.

Donors formed part of the validation cohort, which comprised some 120 subjects and was distinct from the first cohort of under 850 subjects. The library came from the immunoSEQ multiplex PCR assay. The source study handled its data this way. A statistical classification framework was developed to diagnose cytomegalovirus status using the catalog of TCR beta chain sequences. In TCRdb, the immuneACCESS table is reduced to in-frame sequences with V and J assigned. These tables do not hold every clone; where another copy was compared, an unresolved V gene accounts for under half, and the others remain unexplained. Clonal size and the V and J genes are those of that table, whereas D and trimming came from the DNA. A total of under 250,000 clones appear in this sample, about nine tenths of them only once. Of the sample, about 2% falls within the top ten clones. Comments on this clone: This receptor's antigen is unknown. No much larger clonotype is one base removed from it; base qualities were not supplied.

The junction carries 12 bases between V and J, which are trimmed by 4 bases and 0 bases respectively. The CDR3 contains 16 residues, cysteine and phenylalanine counted. The DNA shown is the 48-base CDR3, in frame from base 1. The CDR1 and CDR2 encoded by the germline V gene are MNHEY and SVGAGI. The chain employs TRBV6-5 and TRBJ1-4; TRBD1 might be the D gene, on 5 matching bases. The TCR was taken from a woman between 18 and 29 years old in good health and CMV-seropositive. The sequenced material came from PBMCs. The nucleotide sequence is TGTGCCAGCAGTTTTGACAGCGACACAACTAATGAAAAACTGTTTTTT. The translation is CASSFDSDTTNEKLFF.